This is a list of T cell receptor beta chains from one sample in a study of T cells in Graves' hyperthyroidism and ophthalmopathy. A single record per CDR3 protein comes from TCRdb applying MiXCR to the multiplex PCR reads. The data hold 450,000 to 700,000 distinct CDR3 sequences, with about 45% observed a single time. Sequences were obtained from peripheral blood or thyroid tissue (not recorded which). The source is an adult woman with Graves' disease, either hyperthyroidism or ophthalmopathy (not recorded which). Each CDR3 is given with its conserved first and last residue. The D gene is left open where the match is weak. Only part of the rows carry a size: once, few, many, or a class if the clone is expanded.

TRBJ1-5,TRBV6-5,TRBD1,many,CASSSGQGGNQPQHF,TGCGCCAGCAGTTCCGGACAGGGTGGCAATCAGCCCCAGCATTTT
TRBJ1-5,TRBV25-1,NA,NA,CASSSSGTRGNQPQHF,TGTGCCAGCAGTTCCTCCGGGACCCGGGGCAATCAGCCCCAGCATTTT
TRBJ1-2,TRBV7-2,TRBD1,NA,CASSLALGQGAYGYTF,TGTGCCAGCAGCTTAGCCCTCGGACAGGGGGCCTATGGCTACACCTTC
TRBJ2-6,TRBV5-1,NA,many,CASSLGLASSGANVLTF,TGCGCCAGCAGCTTGGGGCTAGCTAGCTCTGGGGCCAACGTCCTGACTTTC
TRBJ2-5,TRBV7-9,NA,many,CASSLAGVVETQYF,TGTGCCAGCAGCTTAGCGGGAGTGGTAGAGACCCAGTACTTC
TRBJ2-7,TRBV10-3,NA,many,CAIRTGTGQIKEAGGGTYEQYF,TGTGCCATCAGAACGGGGACAGGCCAAATTAAAGAAGCGGGAGGAGGCACCTACGAGCAGTACTTC
TRBJ1-2,TRBV29-1,NA,NA,CSVRGDYGYTF,TGCAGCGTCCGGGGGGACTATGGCTACACCTTC
TRBJ1-2,TRBV20-1,TRBD1,NA,CSANDREGYTF,TGCAGTGCTAACGACAGGGAGGGCTACACCTTC
TRBJ2-7,TRBV10-3,NA,NA,CARATTARGYF,TGTGCCAGAGCTACTACGGCCCGCGGGTACTTC
TRBJ1-3,TRBV10-3,NA,few,CAISESGRGNTIYF,TGTGCCATCAGTGAGTCGGGGCGAGGAAACACCATATATTTT
TRBJ1-2,TRBV29-1,NA,NA,CSLVGDGYAF,TGCAGCTTGGTGGGGGACGGCTACGCCTTC
TRBJ1-2,TRBV2,TRBD1,many,CASRATGDYGYTF,TGTGCCAGCAGGGCTACAGGGGACTATGGCTACACCTTC
TRBJ2-7,TRBV7-9,NA,NA,CARRLVPYEQYF,TGTGCCAGAAGACTAGTCCCCTACGAGCAGTACTTC
TRBJ1-1,TRBV18,TRBD1,few,CASSPDGTGVQAFF,TGTGCCAGCTCACCTGACGGGACAGGGGTACAAGCTTTCTTT
TRBJ1-1,TRBV20-1,TRBD1,many,CSAREDRYTEAFF,TGCAGTGCTAGAGAGGACAGGTACACTGAAGCTTTCTTT
TRBJ1-5,TRBV20-1,NA,NA,CSVDAGNQPQHF,TGCAGCGTAGACGCGGGGAATCAGCCCCAGCATTTT
TRBJ1-2,TRBV5-1,NA,many,CASSPSPETKRNYGYTF,TGCGCCAGCAGCCCGAGCCCTGAAACGAAGAGGAACTATGGCTACACCTTC
TRBJ2-7,TRBV25-1,NA,NA,CASSGTPLEQYF,TGTGCCAGCAGTGGCACCCCCTTGGAGCAGTACTTC
TRBJ1-1,TRBV20-1,TRBD1,once,CSAPPTGRNTEAFF,TGCAGCGCCCCGCCGACAGGGCGCAACACTGAAGCTTTCTTT
TRBJ1-5,TRBV20-1,NA,few,CSAGTQPQHF,TGCAGTGCTGGTACTCAGCCCCAGCATTTT
TRBJ2-2,TRBV28,NA,few,CASSPETTGELFF,TGTGCCAGCAGTCCCGAGACAACCGGGGAGCTGTTTTTT
TRBJ2-6,TRBV6-6,TRBD2,NA,CAIKRGAGANVLTF,TGTGCCATCAAACGGGGGGCTGGGGCCAACGTCCTGACTTTC
TRBJ2-5,TRBV10-3,NA,NA,CAISETGMMETQYF,TGTGCCATCAGTGAAACCGGGATGATGGAGACCCAGTACTTC